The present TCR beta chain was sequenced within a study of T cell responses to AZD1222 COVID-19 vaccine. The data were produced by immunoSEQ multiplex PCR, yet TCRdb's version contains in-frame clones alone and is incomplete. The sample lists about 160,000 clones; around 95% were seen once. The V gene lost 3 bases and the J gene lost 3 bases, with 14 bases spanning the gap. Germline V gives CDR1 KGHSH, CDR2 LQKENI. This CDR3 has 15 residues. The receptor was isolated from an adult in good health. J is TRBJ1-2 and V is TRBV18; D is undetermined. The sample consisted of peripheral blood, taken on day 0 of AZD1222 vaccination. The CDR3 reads CASSPTVSQDYGYTF. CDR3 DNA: TGTGCCAGCTCACCTACAGTCTCTCAGGACTATGGCTACACCTTC.